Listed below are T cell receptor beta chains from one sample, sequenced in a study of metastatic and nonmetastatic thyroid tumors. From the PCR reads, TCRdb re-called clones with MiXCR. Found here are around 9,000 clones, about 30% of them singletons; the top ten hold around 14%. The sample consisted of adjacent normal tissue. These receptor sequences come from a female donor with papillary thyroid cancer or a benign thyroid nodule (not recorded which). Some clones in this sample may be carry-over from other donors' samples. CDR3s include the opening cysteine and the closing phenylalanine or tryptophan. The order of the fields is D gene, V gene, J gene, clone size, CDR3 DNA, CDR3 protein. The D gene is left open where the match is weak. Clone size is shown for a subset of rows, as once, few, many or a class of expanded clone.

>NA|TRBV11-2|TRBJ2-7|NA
TGTGCCAGCAGCCCGACGGCAGACGAGCAGTACTTC
CASSPTADEQYF
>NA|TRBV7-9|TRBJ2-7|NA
TGTGCCAGCACCAGTTGGGGCTACGAGCAGTACTTC
CASTSWGYEQYF
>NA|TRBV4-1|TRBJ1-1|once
TGCGCCAGCAGCCAAGATCCCAGGGGCGACACTGAAGCTTTCTTT
CASSQDPRGDTEAFF
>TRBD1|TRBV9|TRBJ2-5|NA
TGTGCCAGCAACCCTCAGGGGGTGAGGGGCGAGACCCAGTACTTC
CASNPQGVRGETQYF
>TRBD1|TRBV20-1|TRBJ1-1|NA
TGCAGTGCTACCCCCCCAGACAGGGGGGGGATTGTGTCTGAAGCTTTCTTT
CSATPPDRGGIVSEAFF
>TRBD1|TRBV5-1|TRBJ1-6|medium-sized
TGCGCCAGCAGCTTGGAGGGACAGGGATTGTATAATTCACCCCTCCACTTT
CASSLEGQGLYNSPLHF
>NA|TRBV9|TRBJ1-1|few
TGTGCCAGCAGCCCAGGTGGGTTGGAAGCTTTCTTT
CASSPGGLEAFF
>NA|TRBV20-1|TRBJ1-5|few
TGCAGTGCTAGAGAAGGGGGTTCGGGCAATCAGCCCCAGCATTTT
CSAREGGSGNQPQHF
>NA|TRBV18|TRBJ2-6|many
TGTGCCAGCTCAACGACAGGAATCGGATCTGGGGCCAACGTCCTGACTTTC
CASSTTGIGSGANVLTF
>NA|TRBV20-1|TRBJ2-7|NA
TGCAGTGCTAGTCGACAGGAGGCTTACGAGCAGTACTTC
CSASRQEAYEQYF
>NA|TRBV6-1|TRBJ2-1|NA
TGTGCCAGCAGTGAAGTCTCTTTTCTTTCCTGGATCAAGACAAATGAGCAGTTCTTC
CASSEVSFLSWIKTNEQFF
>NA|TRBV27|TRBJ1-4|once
TGTGCCAGCAGTTTATCTATTCCCGGCCGCTCGTCAACTAATGAAAAACTGTTTTTT
CASSLSIPGRSSTNEKLFF
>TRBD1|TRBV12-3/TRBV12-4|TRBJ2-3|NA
TGTGCCAGCAGTTTCCAGATCGGGACAGGCCTTGGGGATACGCAGTATTTT
CASSFQIGTGLGDTQYF
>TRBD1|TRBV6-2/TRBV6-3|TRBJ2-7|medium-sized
TGTGCCAGCAGTTACGACAGGGACTACGAGCAGTACTTC
CASSYDRDYEQYF
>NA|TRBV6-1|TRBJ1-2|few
TGTGCCAGCAGTGAAGTCTCATACTATGGCTACACCTTC
CASSEVSYYGYTF
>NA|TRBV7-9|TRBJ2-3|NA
TGTGCCAGCAGCCCGAGGCTAGGTTCAGATACGCAGTATTTT
CASSPRLGSDTQYF
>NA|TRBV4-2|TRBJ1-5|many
TGTGCCAGCAGCCAAAATCTACAGGGCTGGAGCAATCAGCCCCAGCATTTT
CASSQNLQGWSNQPQHF
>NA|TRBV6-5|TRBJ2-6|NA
TGTGCCAGCAGTTACGGTGGCTCTGGGGCCAACGTCCTGACTTTC
CASSYGGSGANVLTF
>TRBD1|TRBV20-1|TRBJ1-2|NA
TGCAGTGGCGATCTCCGAGGGACAGGGACTAACTATGGCTACACCTTC
CSGDLRGTGTNYGYTF
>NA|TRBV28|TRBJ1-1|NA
TGTGCCAGCAGTTTGGACGGTGAAGCTTTCTTT
CASSLDGEAFF
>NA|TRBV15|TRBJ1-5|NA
TGTGCCACCAGCAGAGATAGTAGGGGAAATCAGCCCCAGCATTTT
CATSRDSRGNQPQHF
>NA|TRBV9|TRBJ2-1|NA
TGTGCCAGCAGCGTAGATCTAGGAGAAGCTGAGCAGTTCTTC
CASSVDLGEAEQFF
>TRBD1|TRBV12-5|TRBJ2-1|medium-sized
TGTGCTAGTGGTTTGGGGGACAGAGAGCAGTTCTTC
CASGLGDREQFF
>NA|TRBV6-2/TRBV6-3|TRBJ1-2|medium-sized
TGTGCCAGCAGTAGCCGGGACACGTATGGCTACACCTTC
CASSSRDTYGYTF
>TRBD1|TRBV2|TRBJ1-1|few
TGTGCCAGCTATGGGACAGGGGGCCAAAACACTGAAGCTTTCTTT
CASYGTGGQNTEAFF
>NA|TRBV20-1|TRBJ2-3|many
TGCAGTGCTCCCCCTCCCGCTAGCGGCACAGATACGCAGTATTTT
CSAPPPASGTDTQYF
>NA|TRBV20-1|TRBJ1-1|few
TGCAGTGCTATATCATACAGGGAAGCTTTCTTT
CSAISYREAFF
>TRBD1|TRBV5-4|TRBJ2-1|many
TGTGCCAGCAGCTTGGGACTGGGACAGGGGAAGGATGAGCAGTTCTTC
CASSLGLGQGKDEQFF
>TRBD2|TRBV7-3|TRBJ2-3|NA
TGTGCCAGCAGTATTCAAGGGACTATCAGAAGCACAGATACGCAGTATTTT
CASSIQGTIRSTDTQYF
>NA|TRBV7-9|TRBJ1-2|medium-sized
TGTGCCAGCAGCTTAGCGGGGTCTGGCGGCTACACCTTC
CASSLAGSGGYTF
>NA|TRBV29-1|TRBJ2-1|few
TGCAGCTTTGAGTGCCCCTCGGGGCCCTTCGATGAGCAGTTCTTC
CSFECPSGPFDEQFF
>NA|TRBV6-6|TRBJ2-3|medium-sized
TGTGCCAGCAGTTATTCCGGGAACCCTTGGGGTAGCACAGATACGCAGTATTTT
CASSYSGNPWGSTDTQYF
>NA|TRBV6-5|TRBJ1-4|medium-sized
TGTGCCAGCAGTTACAGGGGGGGGGATGAAAAACTGTTTTTT
CASSYRGGDEKLFF
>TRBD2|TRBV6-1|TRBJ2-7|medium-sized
TGTGCCAGCGCGGGACTAGCGGGGACCTACGAGCAGTACTTC
CASAGLAGTYEQYF
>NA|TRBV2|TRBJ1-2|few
TGTGCCAGCAGTGACTTTGGGGAAGGCTACACCTTC
CASSDFGEGYTF
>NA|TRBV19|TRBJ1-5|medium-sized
TGTGCCAGTAGTATGGGCCCAACCAACAATCAGCCCCAGCATTTT
CASSMGPTNNQPQHF
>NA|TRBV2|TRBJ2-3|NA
TGTGCCAGCATGGTTCCAGGGGGGACTAGCACAGATACGCAGTATTTT
CASMVPGGTSTDTQYF
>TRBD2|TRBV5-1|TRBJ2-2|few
TGCGCCAGCAGCTATAGCGGGAGGGCCGACACCGGGGAGCTGTTTTTT
CASSYSGRADTGELFF
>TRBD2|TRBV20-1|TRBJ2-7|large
TGCAGTGCTAGAGATCCGGGACTAGGGTACGAGCAGTACTTC
CSARDPGLGYEQYF
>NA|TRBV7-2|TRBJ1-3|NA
TGTGCCAGCAGCTTAGCGGGGAATTCTGGAAACACCATATATTTT
CASSLAGNSGNTIYF
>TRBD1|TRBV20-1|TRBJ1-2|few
TGCAGTGCCATCCCGTCAGGGGGTTGGGGCTACACCTTC
CSAIPSGGWGYTF